This TCR beta chain was documented in a study of blood T cell repertoires in COVID-19. Study-wide context: Acute-phase and convalescent COVID-19 samples originated in the United States, Italy and Spain. T cells, B-cell-depleted T cells, or PBMCs supplied cDNA or gDNA.

Seattle researchers signed up patients amid active infection and tracked them longitudinally. Trimming cost V 5 bases and J 5 bases; bases outside gene matches: 10. Germline V gene sequence: CDR1 PRHDT, CDR2 FYEKMQ (reference sequence). The CDR3 has 16 amino acids. As handled by the study authors: Cell counts per sample came from amplifying reference gene primers. Here immunoSEQ multiplex PCR was the method, and the copy in TCRdb shows in-frame clones only, minus some. V and J calls and clone size are given by that table; D and trimming were obtained from the DNA. The repertoire holds some 520,000 clones, with roughly 89% as singletons.

The sequence was collected from a man in his late teens or twenties with COVID-19, enrolled during active disease. The chain couples TRBV13 to TRBJ2-3, with 10 bases lining up with TRBD2. The sequenced sample was peripheral blood. The CDR3 region is CASSASGSGIRDTQYF. The CDR3 DNA reads as TGTGCCAGCAGCGCTAGCGGGAGTGGAATAAGAGATACGCAGTATTTT.